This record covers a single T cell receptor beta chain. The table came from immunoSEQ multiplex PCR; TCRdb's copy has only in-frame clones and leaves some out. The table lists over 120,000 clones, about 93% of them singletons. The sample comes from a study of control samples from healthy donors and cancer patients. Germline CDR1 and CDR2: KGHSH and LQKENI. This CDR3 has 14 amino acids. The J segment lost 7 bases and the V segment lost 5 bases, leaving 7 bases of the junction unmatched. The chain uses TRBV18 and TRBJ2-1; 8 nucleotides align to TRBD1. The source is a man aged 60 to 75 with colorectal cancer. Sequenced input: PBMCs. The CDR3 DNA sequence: TGTGCCAGCTCATCCGGCACAGGGGGGAATGAGCAGTTCTTC. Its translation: CASSSGTGGNEQFF.